A single T cell receptor (beta chain) is shown here with its context. Its cognate antigen is unknown. From germline, CDR1 is MNHEY and CDR2 SMNVEV (reference sequence). The length of the CDR3 is 15 residues. With 2 bases removed from V and 3 bases from J, the gap between germline ends came to 14 bases. These data belong to a study of T cell repertoires in cytomegalovirus infection. Looking at the study overall: CMV infection and matching HLA type were both indicated by public TCR beta signatures.

A single record per CDR3 protein comes from TCRdb applying MiXCR to the reads. The table records 740,000 or so distinct CDR3 sequences, roughly 36% of them present only once. General study results and limits: The ex vivo response was dominated by HLA-C-restricted CMV-specific TCR beta clonotypes. Cumulative frequency (of public TCR beta family members) identified carriers of CMV plus the relevant HLA.

This chain connects TRBV27 to TRBJ2-7; TRBD1 is a possible D gene (6 bases). Material: PBMCs. This clonotype was obtained from a human donor in good health (CMV status not recorded). Some clones in this sample may be carry-over from other donors' samples. CDR3 DNA: TGTGCCAGCAGTTTAATAGGACAGCGCTACTACGAGCAGTACTTC. This sequence encodes CASSLIGQRYYEQYF.